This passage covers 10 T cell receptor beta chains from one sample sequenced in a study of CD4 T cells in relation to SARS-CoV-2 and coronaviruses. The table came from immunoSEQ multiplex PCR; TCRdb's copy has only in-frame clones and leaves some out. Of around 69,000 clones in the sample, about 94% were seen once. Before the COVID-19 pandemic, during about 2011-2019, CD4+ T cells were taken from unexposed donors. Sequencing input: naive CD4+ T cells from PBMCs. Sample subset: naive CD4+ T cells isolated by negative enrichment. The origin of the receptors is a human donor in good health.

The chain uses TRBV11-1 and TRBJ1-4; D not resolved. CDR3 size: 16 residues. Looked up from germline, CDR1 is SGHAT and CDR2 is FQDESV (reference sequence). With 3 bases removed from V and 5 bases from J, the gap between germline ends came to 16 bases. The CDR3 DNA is TGTGCCAGCAGCTTGTATGGAAATGGACCGAATGAAAAACTGTTTTTT. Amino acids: CASSLYGNGPNEKLFF. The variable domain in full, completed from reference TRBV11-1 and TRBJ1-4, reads EAEVAQSPRYKITEKSQAVAFWCDPISGHATLYWYRQILGQGPELLVQFQDESVVDDSQLPKDRFSAERLKGVDSTLKIQPAELGDSAMYLCASSLYGNGPNEKLFFGSGTQLSVL.

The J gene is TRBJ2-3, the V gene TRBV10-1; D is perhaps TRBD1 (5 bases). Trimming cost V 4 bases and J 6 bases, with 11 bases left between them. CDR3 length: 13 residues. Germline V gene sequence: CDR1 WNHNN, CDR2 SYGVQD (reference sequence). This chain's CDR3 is CASSGQGRDTQYF. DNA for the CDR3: TGCGCCAGCAGTGGGCAGGGAAGGGATACGCAGTATTTT.

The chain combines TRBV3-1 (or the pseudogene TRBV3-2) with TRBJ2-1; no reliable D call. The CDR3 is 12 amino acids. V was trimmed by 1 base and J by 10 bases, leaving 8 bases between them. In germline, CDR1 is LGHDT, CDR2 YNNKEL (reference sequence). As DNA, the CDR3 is TGTGCCAGCAGCCAAGTCATGACGGAGCAGTTCTTC. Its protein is CASSQVMTEQFF.

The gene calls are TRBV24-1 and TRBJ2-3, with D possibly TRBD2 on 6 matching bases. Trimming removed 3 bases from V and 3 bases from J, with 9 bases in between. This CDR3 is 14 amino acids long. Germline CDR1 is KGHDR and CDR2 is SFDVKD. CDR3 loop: CATSDRRATDTQYF. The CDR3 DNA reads TGTGCCACCAGTGATCGGAGGGCTACAGATACGCAGTATTTT.

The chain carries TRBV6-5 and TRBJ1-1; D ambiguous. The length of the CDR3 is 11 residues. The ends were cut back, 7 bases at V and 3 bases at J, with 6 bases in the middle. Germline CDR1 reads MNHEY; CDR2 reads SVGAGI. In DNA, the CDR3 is TGTGCCAGCACCGCGGACACTGAAGCTTTCTTT. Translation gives CASTADTEAFF.

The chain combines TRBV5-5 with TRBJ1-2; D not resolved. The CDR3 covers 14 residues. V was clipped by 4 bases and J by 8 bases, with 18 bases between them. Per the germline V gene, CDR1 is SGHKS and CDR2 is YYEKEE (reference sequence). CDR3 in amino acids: CASSIAGPPGGYTF. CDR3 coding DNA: TGTGCCAGCAGCATCGCGGGCCCTCCCGGGGGCTACACCTTC.

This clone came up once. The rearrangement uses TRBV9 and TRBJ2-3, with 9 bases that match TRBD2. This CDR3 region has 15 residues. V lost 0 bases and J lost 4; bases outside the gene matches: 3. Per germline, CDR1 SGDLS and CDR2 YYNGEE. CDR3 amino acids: CASSVVSGRADTQYF. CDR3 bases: TGTGCCAGCAGCGTAGTTAGCGGGAGAGCAGATACGCAGTATTTT.

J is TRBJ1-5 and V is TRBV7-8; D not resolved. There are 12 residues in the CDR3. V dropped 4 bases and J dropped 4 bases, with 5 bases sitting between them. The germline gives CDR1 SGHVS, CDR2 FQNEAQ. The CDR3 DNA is TGTGCCAGCAGCTCCAGAAATCAGCCCCAGCATTTT. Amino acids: CASSSRNQPQHF.

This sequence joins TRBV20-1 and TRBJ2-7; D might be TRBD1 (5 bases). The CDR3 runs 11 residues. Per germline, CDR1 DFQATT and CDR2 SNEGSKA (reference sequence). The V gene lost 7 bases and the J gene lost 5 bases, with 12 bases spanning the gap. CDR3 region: CSDNRRHEQYF. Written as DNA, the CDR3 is TGCAGTGATAACAGGCGCCACGAGCAGTACTTC.

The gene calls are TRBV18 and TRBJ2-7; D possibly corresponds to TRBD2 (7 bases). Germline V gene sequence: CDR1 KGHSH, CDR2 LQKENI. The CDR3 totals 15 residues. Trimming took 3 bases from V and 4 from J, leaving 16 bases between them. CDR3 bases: TGTGCCAGCTCACCCTCCCCGGGGGGCCAATACGAGCAGTACTTC. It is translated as CASSPSPGGQYEQYF. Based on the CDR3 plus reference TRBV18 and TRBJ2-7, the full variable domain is NAGVMQNPRHLVRRRGQEARLRCSPMKGHSHVYWYRQLPEEGLKFMVYLQKENIIDESGMPKERFSAEFPKEGPSILRIQQVVRGDSAAYFCASSPSPGGQYEQYFGPGTRLTVT.